The rows below give T cell receptor beta chains drawn from one sample of a study of T cell responses to AZD1222 COVID-19 vaccine. Clones were sequenced by immunoSEQ multiplex PCR, and TCRdb holds only the in-frame ones, with some missing. The table records 90,000 to 120,000 clones, about 89% of them present only once. The sequenced sample was peripheral blood, obtained 28 days after the second dose of the MenACWY control vaccine. The receptors were sampled from an adult who received the MenACWY meningococcal vaccine as a control. CDR3s include the opening cysteine and the closing phenylalanine or tryptophan. A D gene is named only where the DNA matches it firmly. Not all rows give a size; the values are once, few, many and, for expanded clones, a class.

TRBV7-6,TRBJ2-1,.,TRBD1,CASSFPRDRLKGYNEQFF,TGTGCCAGCAGCTTCCCCCGGGACAGGCTAAAGGGTTACAATGAGCAGTTCTTC
TRBV6-5,TRBJ2-7,.,TRBD1,CASRGGGQGYEQYF,TGTGCCAGCAGAGGGGGCGGACAGGGCTACGAGCAGTACTTC
TRBV28,TRBJ1-4,.,TRBD1,CATSTGKGEKLFF,TGTGCCACCTCGACAGGGAAAGGTGAAAAACTGTTTTTT
TRBV10-2,TRBJ2-7,.,.,CATPEVFIPYEQYF,TGCGCCACCCCGGAGGTATTTATTCCCTACGAGCAGTACTTC
TRBV6-6,TRBJ1-2,.,TRBD1,CASSYSFRGAEGYTF,TGTGCCAGCAGTTACTCCTTCAGGGGGGCCGAAGGCTACACCTTC
TRBV7-9,TRBJ2-4,.,.,CASSQGGVGIQYF,TGTGCCAGCAGCCAGGGGGGAGTAGGCATTCAGTACTTC
TRBV7-9,TRBJ1-5,few,.,CASSLAADQPQHF,TGTGCCAGCAGCTTAGCGGCCGATCAGCCCCAGCATTTT
TRBV5-1,TRBJ2-5,.,.,CASSLTGNIEETQYF,TGCGCCAGCAGCTTAACAGGGAACATCGAAGAGACCCAGTACTTC
TRBV7-9,TRBJ1-6,once,TRBD1,CASSVEGGKSPLHF,TGTGCCAGCAGCGTGGAAGGGGGCAAGTCACCCCTCCACTTT
TRBV12-3/TRBV12-4,TRBJ1-2,.,.,CASSRTVSGYTF,TGTGCCAGCAGCCGGACAGTTTCTGGCTACACCTTC
TRBV5-6,TRBJ2-6,.,.,CASSGGRHSGANVLTF,TGTGCCAGCAGCGGGGGACGGCACTCTGGGGCCAACGTCCTGACTTTC
TRBV28,TRBJ1-2,once,.,CASSLLVPAPNYGYTF,TGTGCCAGCAGTTTATTGGTGCCAGCTCCTAACTATGGCTACACCTTC
TRBV27,TRBJ2-1,.,.,CASSSQRGNEQFF,TGTGCCAGCAGTTCTCAAAGGGGAAATGAGCAGTTCTTC
TRBV6-2/TRBV6-3,TRBJ1-2,few,.,CASSYSVYSRGYTF,TGTGCCAGCAGTTACTCCGTGTACTCTAGAGGCTACACCTTC